The 18 T cell receptor beta chains in this list originate from one sample, sequenced in a study of blood T cell repertoires in COVID-19 (dated by TCRdb to the early 2020s). The library relied on the immunoSEQ multiplex PCR assay. The source is immuneACCESS, and TCRdb retained only in-frame sequences with V and J called. Part of the clones is not carried over; for the studies checked, unresolved V genes explain less than half of this, and the remainder is unexplained. The sample includes approximately 250,000 clones, with over 75% observed a single time. The leading ten clones occupy 3.1% of the sample. Specimen: PBMCs or T cells enriched from blood (not recorded which). Source of these receptors: a woman in her thirties or forties who had been exposed to COVID-19.

CDR3 residues: CASNRSRRGASYNEQFF. In DNA form, the CDR3 reads TGTGCCAGCAATCGGTCAAGGCGGGGGGCCTCCTACAATGAGCAGTTCTTC. The chain has TRBV28 and TRBJ2-1; 8 bases line up with TRBD2. The junction had 11 bases not matched to a gene; V was cut back by 7 bases and J by 0 bases. This CDR3 comprises 17 residues. The germline gives CDR1 MDHEN, CDR2 SYDVKM.

The chain uses TRBV30 and TRBJ1-2, with D possibly matching TRBD1 (6 bases). The germline V gene encodes CDR1 GTSNPN and CDR2 SVGIG (reference sequence). This CDR3 contains 14 residues. V was cut by 5 bases and J by 8 bases, with 21 bases left in between. CDR3 protein: CAWSPGGAFGGYTF. Here the CDR3 DNA reads TGTGCCTGGTCCCCCGGGGGGGCCTTTGGCGGCTACACCTTC.

This chain connects TRBV6-2 or TRBV6-3 to TRBJ2-1; D gene uncertain. The length of the CDR3 is 11 residues. The germline gives CDR1 MNHEY, CDR2 SVGEGT. V lost 0 bases and J 12 bases, leaving 6 bases between the germline ends. CDR3 residues: CASSYSTGQFF. In DNA form, the CDR3 reads TGTGCCAGCAGTTACTCGACGGGGCAGTTCTTC.

This clone occurred once. The genes are TRBV28 and TRBJ2-3; 9 bases are a match to TRBD1. Germline V lookup: CDR1 MDHEN, CDR2 SYDVKM. The CDR3 has 15 amino acids. The ends lost 4 bases at V and 3 bases at J; junction bases unmatched: 5. CDR3 sequence reads: CASSWGQGVTDTQYF. The CDR3 DNA is TGTGCCAGCAGTTGGGGACAGGGAGTTACAGATACGCAGTATTTT.

The V and J genes are TRBV5-8 and TRBJ1-6; D remains ambiguous. The V end was cut by 8 bases, the J end by 1 base, with 13 bases between. CDR3 length equals 15 residues. Germline CDR1 is SGHTS and CDR2 is YDEGEE. DNA for the CDR3: TGTGCCAGACCCCAAGTCGCGTCCTATAATTCACCCCTCCACTTT. Protein sequence: CARPQVASYNSPLHF.

J is TRBJ2-7 and V is TRBV12-3 or TRBV12-4; D ambiguous. The CDR3 consists of 13 residues. V was pared by 1 base and J by 3 bases, with 7 bases between. Here the CDR3 DNA reads TGTGCCAGCAGTTTAGGCAGTTACTACGAGCAGTACTTC. Translated: CASSLGSYYEQYF.

The chain combines TRBV2 with TRBJ1-6; 7 bases map to TRBD1. CDR3 length: 15 residues. With 5 bases clipped from V and 5 bases from J, the junction kept 6 bases outside the gene matches. The germline CDR1 and CDR2 sequences are SNHLY and FYNNEI. CDR3 sequence reads: CASSTGQTNNSPLHF. DNA for the CDR3: TGTGCCAGCAGTACGGGACAGACAAATAATTCACCCCTCCACTTT.

This chain links TRBV28 with TRBJ1-1; 10 bases are shared with TRBD1. V was pared by 2 bases and J by 4 bases, with 10 bases of the junction left unmatched. CDR3 length: 17 amino acids. The germline CDR1 and CDR2 sequences are MDHEN and SYDVKM. The CDR3 loop is CASSLRGTGASITEAFF. The CDR3 region has the DNA TGTGCCAGCAGTTTAAGGGGGACAGGGGCCTCGATCACTGAAGCTTTCTTT.

The chain uses TRBV4-2 and TRBJ1-4, with 8 bases aligning to TRBD1. Trimming cost V 0 bases and J 6 bases; bases outside gene matches: 6. Germline CDR1 and CDR2: LGHNA and YNFKEQ. CDR3 size: 16 residues. The CDR3 DNA reads as TGTGCCAGCAGCCAAGAAAAATCCAGGGGGCATGAAAAACTGTTTTTT. Translating it yields CASSQEKSRGHEKLFF.

The chain links TRBV7-8 to TRBJ1-1, with a tentative D call TRBD1 (5 bases). This CDR3 comprises 15 residues. The germline V and J ends were trimmed by 5 bases and 1 base, with 14 bases remaining between them. Germline assignment: CDR1 SGHVS and CDR2 FQNEAQ. CDR3: CASSAYRDWNTEAFF. In nucleotides, the CDR3 is TGTGCCAGCAGCGCATACCGGGACTGGAACACTGAAGCTTTCTTT.

The chain combines TRBV5-8 with TRBJ1-1, with D uncertain. V was shortened by 1 base and J by 5 bases, with 15 bases between the two germline ends. Germline values: CDR1 SGHTS, CDR2 YDEGEE. This CDR3 has 15 amino acids. The CDR3: CASSLFYGGFTEAFF. DNA of the CDR3: TGTGCCAGCAGCTTGTTTTACGGAGGGTTTACTGAAGCTTTCTTT.

The chain employs TRBV15 and TRBJ2-7, with 8 bases identical to TRBD2. Trimming removed 0 bases from V and 12 bases from J; junction bases left unmatched: 7. Germline V gene data show CDR1 as LNHNV and CDR2 as YYDKDF (reference sequence). This CDR3 is 13 amino acids long. The CDR3 nucleotides read TGTGCCACCAGCAGAGACATAGCGGGACCGGTGTACGTC. Protein sequence: CATSRDIAGPVYV.

The chain couples TRBV2 to TRBJ2-1; TRBD2 aligns across 11 bases. CDR3 length: 15 amino acids. Trimming at V came to 5 bases and at J to 2 bases, leaving 2 bases not matched to a gene. The germline CDR1 and CDR2 sequences are SNHLY and FYNNEI. The CDR3 loop is CASSIAGGPYNEQFF. The CDR3 DNA is TGTGCCAGCAGTATAGCGGGGGGGCCCTACAATGAGCAGTTCTTC.

This clone was seen only once. CDR3 nucleotide sequence: TGTGCCAGTAGTTCCCGGACTAGCGGGAGAGGTTGGGAGACCCAGTACTTC. This sequence encodes CASSSRTSGRGWETQYF. The chain uses TRBV19 and TRBJ2-5, with 13 bases fitting TRBD2. Germline V CDR1 and CDR2: LNHDA, SQIVND (reference sequence). Trimming cost V 5 bases and J 5 bases; bases outside gene matches: 11. The CDR3 contains 17 residues.

The rearrangement links TRBV9 to TRBJ2-1, with TRBD2 matching 12 bases. V gave up 0 bases and J gave up 3 bases; unmatched junction bases: 7. CDR1 SGDLS and CDR2 YYNGEE come from the germline V gene. The length of the CDR3 is 18 residues. The CDR3 region has the DNA TGTGCCAGCAGCGTAGCTGGGGGACTAGCGGGCAACTACAATGAGCAGTTCTTC. As protein: CASSVAGGLAGNYNEQFF.

The chain links TRBV6-6 to TRBJ2-7, with 8 bases identical to TRBD1. The germline V gene has CDR1 MNHNY and CDR2 SVGAGI (reference sequence). V trimming: 5 bases; J trimming: 2 bases; junction bases outside the gene matches: 8. CDR3 length equals 15 residues. CDR3 sequence (DNA): TGTGCCAGCAGTACTGTGACGGGACAGGCCTACGAGCAGTACTTC. This encodes CASSTVTGQAYEQYF.

This chain links TRBV28 with TRBJ2-3; D not resolved. V lost 3 bases, J lost 1 base, and 8 bases lay in between. The CDR3 spans 14 residues. The germline V gene has CDR1 MDHEN and CDR2 SYDVKM. The CDR3 sequence: CASSFVAGTDTQYF. CDR3 coding DNA: TGTGCCAGCAGTTTTGTGGCGGGCACAGATACGCAGTATTTT.

J is TRBJ1-2 and V is TRBV6-5; D uncertain. This CDR3 has 13 amino acids. Between the trimmed V and J ends, which lost 0 bases and 8 bases, there was a span of 10 bases. CDR1 and CDR2 from the germline V gene are MNHEY and SVGAGI. The CDR3 coding sequence is TGTGCCAGCAGTTACTCGGCCTTCCTGGGCTACACCTTC. Protein: CASSYSAFLGYTF.